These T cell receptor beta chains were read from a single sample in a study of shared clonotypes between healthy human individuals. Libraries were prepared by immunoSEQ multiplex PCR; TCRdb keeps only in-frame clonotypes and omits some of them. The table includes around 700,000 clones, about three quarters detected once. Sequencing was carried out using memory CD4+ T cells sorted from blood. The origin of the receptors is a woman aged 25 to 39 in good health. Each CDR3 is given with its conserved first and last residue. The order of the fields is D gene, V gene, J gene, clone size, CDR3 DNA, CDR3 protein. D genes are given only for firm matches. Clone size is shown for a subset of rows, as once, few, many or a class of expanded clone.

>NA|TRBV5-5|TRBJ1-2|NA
TGTGCCAGCAGCTTGGACGGAGAGATCTATGGCTACACCTTC
CASSLDGEIYGYTF
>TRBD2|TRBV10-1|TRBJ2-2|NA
TGCGCCAGCAGTGATCCAGCGGGAGACACCGGGGAGCTGTTTTTT
CASSDPAGDTGELFF
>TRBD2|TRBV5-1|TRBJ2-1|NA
TGCGCCAGCAGCCCCCGGACTAGCGGGAGTGAGCAGTTCTTC
CASSPRTSGSEQFF
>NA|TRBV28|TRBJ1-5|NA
TGTGCCAGCAGTTTGGTCGTACAGTATAGCAATCAGCCCCAGCATTTT
CASSLVVQYSNQPQHF
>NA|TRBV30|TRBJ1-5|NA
TGTGCCTGGAGTCTGATGGGGTATCAGCCCCAGCATTTT
CAWSLMGYQPQHF
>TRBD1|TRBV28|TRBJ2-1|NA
TGTGCCAGCAGTTTGGGACAGGGGCATGAGCAGTTCTTC
CASSLGQGHEQFF
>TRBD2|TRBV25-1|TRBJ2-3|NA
TGTGCCAGCAGTGAGGGTAGGCTAGCGGGAGTAAGCACAGATACGCAGTATTTT
CASSEGRLAGVSTDTQYF
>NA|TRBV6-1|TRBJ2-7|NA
TGTGCCAGCAGTGTAAGGGCAGGGTTATCGTACGAGCAGTACTTC
CASSVRAGLSYEQYF
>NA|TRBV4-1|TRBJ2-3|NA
TGCGCCAGCAGCCCGGAGGGGGACCGGGGAGATACGCAGTATTTT
CASSPEGDRGDTQYF
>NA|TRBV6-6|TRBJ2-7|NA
TGTGCCAGCACCGAAGCGTCGGGACGAAAGTCCTACGAGCAGTACTTC
CASTEASGRKSYEQYF
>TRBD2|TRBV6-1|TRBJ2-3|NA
TGTGCCAGCAGTACCCTCCTGGGGGGGACAGATACGCAGTATTTT
CASSTLLGGTDTQYF
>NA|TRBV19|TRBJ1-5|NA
TGTGCCAGTAGCAGGGTCTTGAATCAGCCCCAGCATTTT
CASSRVLNQPQHF
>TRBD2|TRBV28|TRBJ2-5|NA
TGTGCCAGCAGTTTAAGAGCGGGGGCAGCCCAAGAGACCCAGTACTTC
CASSLRAGAAQETQYF
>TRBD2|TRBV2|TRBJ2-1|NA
TGTGCCAGCAGGGGACTAGCGGGAGGCTACAATGAGCAGTTCTTC
CASRGLAGGYNEQFF
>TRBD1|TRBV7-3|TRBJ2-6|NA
TGTGCCAGCAGCAGCCAGGGGGCCCTTTTCTCTGGGGCCAACGTCCTGACTTTC
CASSSQGALFSGANVLTF
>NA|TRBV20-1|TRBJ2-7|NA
TGCAGTGCTAGATCGGGTCCCGAGCAGTACTTC
CSARSGPEQYF
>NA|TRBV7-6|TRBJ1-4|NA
TGTGCCAGCAGCCCGTATGACATCGAAAAACTGTTTTTT
CASSPYDIEKLFF
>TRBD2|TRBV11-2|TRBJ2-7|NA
TGTGCCAGCAGCTTAGTGGCGGGAGGACCCTACGAGCAGTACTTC
CASSLVAGGPYEQYF
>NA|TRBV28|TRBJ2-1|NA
TGTGCCAGCAGTTTCTCGCGGGATAAGAGCTCCTACAATGAGCAGTTCTTC
CASSFSRDKSSYNEQFF
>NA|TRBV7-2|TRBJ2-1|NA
TGTGCCAGCAGCTTTGGGCCAGGTAGTAATCGGCAGTTCTTC
CASSFGPGSNRQFF
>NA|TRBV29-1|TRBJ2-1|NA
TGCAGCGCAACGAGGCCGGAGCAGTTCTTC
CSATRPEQFF
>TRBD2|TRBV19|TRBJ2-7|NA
TGTGCCAGTAGTAGCGGGGGGCCGGGCGGAGGTCGGTACGAGCAGTACTTC
CASSSGGPGGGRYEQYF
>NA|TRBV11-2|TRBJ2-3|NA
TGTGCCAGCAGCTTAATCGGCCCTGCCGTCACAGATACGCAGTATTTT
CASSLIGPAVTDTQYF
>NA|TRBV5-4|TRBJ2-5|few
TGTGCCAGCAGCTTAAAGGACGGTCAAGAGACCCAGTACTTC
CASSLKDGQETQYF
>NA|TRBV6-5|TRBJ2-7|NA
TGTGCCAGCAGTTTCCAGGGTCCCTACGAGCAGTACTTC
CASSFQGPYEQYF
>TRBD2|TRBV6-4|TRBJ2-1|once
TGTGCCAGCAGTGGACTAGCGGGGCATAACAATGAGCAGTTCTTC
CASSGLAGHNNEQFF
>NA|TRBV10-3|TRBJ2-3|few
TGTGCCATCAGCGGTAGGGACCCGACAGATACGCAGTATTTT
CAISGRDPTDTQYF
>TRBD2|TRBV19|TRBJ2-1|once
TGTGCCAGTAGCAAGGGGAAAGGGCTAGCGGCGGGCAATGAGCAGTTCTTC
CASSKGKGLAAGNEQFF
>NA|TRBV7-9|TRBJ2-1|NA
TGTGCCAGCAGCTTAGGGGGGAAGAGCTCCTACAATGAGCAGTTCTTC
CASSLGGKSSYNEQFF
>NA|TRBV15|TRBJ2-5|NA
TGTGCCACCAGCTTTCAGGGGGGGGTCGAGACCCAGTACTTC
CATSFQGGVETQYF
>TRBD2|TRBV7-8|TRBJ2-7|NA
TGTGCCAGCAGCATCGGACTAGCGGGAGGCTACGAGCAGTACTTC
CASSIGLAGGYEQYF
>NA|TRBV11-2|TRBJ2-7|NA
TGTGCCAGCAGCTTAGGATATTACTACGAGCAGTACTTC
CASSLGYYYEQYF
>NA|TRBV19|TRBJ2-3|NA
TGTGCCAGTAGTACCCAGGGCACAGATACGCAGTATTTT
CASSTQGTDTQYF
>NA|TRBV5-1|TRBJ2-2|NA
TGCGCCAGCAGCTTTAGTACTTCGAACACCGGGGAGCTGTTTTTT
CASSFSTSNTGELFF
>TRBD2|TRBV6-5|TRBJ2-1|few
TGTGCCAGCAGGACTAGCGGGAGGGCCCATGAGCAGTTCTTC
CASRTSGRAHEQFF
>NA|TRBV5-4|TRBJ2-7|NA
TGTGCCAGCAGCTTTAGGGGAGGTCGTGCCTACGAGCAGTACTTC
CASSFRGGRAYEQYF
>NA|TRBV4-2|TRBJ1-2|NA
TGTGCCAGCAGCCAAGATGCCGGCAGGGCGGATGGCTACACCTTC
CASSQDAGRADGYTF
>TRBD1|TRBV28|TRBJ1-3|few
TGTGCCAGCAGTTGGACAGGGGGAAACACCATATATTTT
CASSWTGGNTIYF
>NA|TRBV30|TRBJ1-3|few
TGTGCCGGAGGGGACTCTGGAAACACCATATATTTT
CAGGDSGNTIYF
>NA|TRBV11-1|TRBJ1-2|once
TGTGCCAGCAGCTTAGAAGGGTTTAATGGCTACACCTTC
CASSLEGFNGYTF
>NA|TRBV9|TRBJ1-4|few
TGTGCCAGCAGCGTAGTGTCGAGCTTTTTAGCAACTAATGAAAAACTGTTTTTT
CASSVVSSFLATNEKLFF
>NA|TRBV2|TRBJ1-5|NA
TGTGCCAGCAGTGACAGTTATAGCAATCAGCCCCAGCATTTT
CASSDSYSNQPQHF
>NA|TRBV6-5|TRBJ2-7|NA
TGTGCCAGCAGTTACACCCTATTTGGGAACTCCTACGAGCAGTACTTC
CASSYTLFGNSYEQYF
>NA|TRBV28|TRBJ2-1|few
TGTGCCAGCAGTTTATTAGGGAAGGGGCCAACCTACAATGAGCAGTTCTTC
CASSLLGKGPTYNEQFF
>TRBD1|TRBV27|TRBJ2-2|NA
TGTGCCAGCAGTATCCGACAGGGCACCGGGGAGCTGTTTTTT
CASSIRQGTGELFF
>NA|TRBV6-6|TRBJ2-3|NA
TGTGCCAGCAGCCAACTCGATACGCAGTATTTT
CASSQLDTQYF
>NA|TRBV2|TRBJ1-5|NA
TGTGCCAGCAGTTCGGACTCCAGCAATCAGCCCCAGCATTTT
CASSSDSSNQPQHF
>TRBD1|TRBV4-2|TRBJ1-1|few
TGTGCCAGCAGCCAAAATTTCGGACAGGGTGAAGCTTTCTTT
CASSQNFGQGEAFF
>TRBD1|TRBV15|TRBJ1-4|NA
TGTGCCACCAGCAGGGGAAAAACAGGGGACAATGAAAAACTGTTTTTT
CATSRGKTGDNEKLFF
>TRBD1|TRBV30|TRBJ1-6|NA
TGTGCCTGGAGTAAACAGGGGAATTCACCCCTCCACTTT
CAWSKQGNSPLHF
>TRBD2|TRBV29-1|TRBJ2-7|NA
TGCAGCGTTGAGTCCCTAGCGGGAGTACACGAGCAGTACTTC
CSVESLAGVHEQYF
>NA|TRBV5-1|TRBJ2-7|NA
TGCGCCAGCAGCATAGCCCCCGACGCATCTTACGAGCAGTACTTC
CASSIAPDASYEQYF
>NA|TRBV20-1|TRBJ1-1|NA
TGCAGTGCTAGGGGTAACACTGAAGCTTTCTTT
CSARGNTEAFF
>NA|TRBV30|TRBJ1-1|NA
TGTGCCTGGAGTGTAGTGTGGTCCACTGAAGCTTTCTTT
CAWSVVWSTEAFF